Listed below are T cell receptor beta chains from one sample, sequenced in a study of T-cell reconstitution after alpha-beta-depleted transplantation in children. Each CDR3 protein is one row after TCRdb ran MiXCR on the PCR reads. The top ten clones hold about a tenth of a sample with 250,000 to 350,000 distinct CDR3 sequences, roughly 9.5% of them seen once. Material: PBMCs from the stem cell graft donor, obtained from the stem cell graft. These receptors were collected from a human donor who donated a stem cell graft to a child with SCID. Each CDR3 is given with its conserved first and last residue. The D gene is left open where the match is weak. Some rows have no size entry. The others give once, few or many, or a class for an expanded clone.

clone size,D gene,V gene,J gene,CDR3 protein,CDR3 DNA
few,.,TRBV6-4,TRBJ1-1,CASSRGDKGSTEAFF,TGTGCCAGCAGTCGCGGGGATAAAGGTAGCACTGAAGCTTTCTTT
.,.,TRBV7-2,TRBJ2-7,CASSLAVLAASYEQYF,TGTGCCAGCAGCTTAGCAGTTTTAGCGGCTTCCTACGAGCAGTACTTC
many,.,TRBV12-3/TRBV12-4,TRBJ1-1,CASSRGGTEAFF,TGTGCCAGCAGTCGGGGGGGCACTGAAGCTTTCTTT
many,.,TRBV12-3/TRBV12-4,TRBJ1-1,CASSLSKVTEAFF,TGTGCCAGCAGTTTATCTAAGGTAACTGAAGCTTTCTTT
many,TRBD2,TRBV27,TRBJ2-7,CASSSSGTYEQYF,TGTGCCAGCAGTTCTAGCGGGACGTACGAGCAGTACTTC
.,.,TRBV7-2,TRBJ2-3,CASSFGGGLDTQYF,TGTGCCAGCAGCTTTGGTGGGGGGTTAGATACGCAGTATTTT
few,TRBD2,TRBV4-2,TRBJ2-1,CASSQPIAGGSSYNEQFF,TGTGCCAGCAGCCAACCTATAGCGGGGGGGAGCTCCTACAATGAGCAGTTCTTC
few,.,TRBV12-5,TRBJ1-5,CASGLGTVFHQPQHF,TGTGCTAGTGGTTTGGGGACGGTCTTTCATCAGCCCCAGCATTTT
few,TRBD2,TRBV18,TRBJ2-1,CASSPRGIQHNEQFF,TGTGCCAGCTCACCGCGGGGGATTCAACACAATGAGCAGTTCTTC
.,.,TRBV29-1,TRBJ2-2,CSARPTGGPSTGELFF,TGCAGCGCCCGCCCCACCGGGGGGCCTAGTACCGGGGAGCTGTTTTTT
few,.,TRBV20-1,TRBJ2-7,CSARAVLDSGHEQYF,TGCAGTGCTAGAGCAGTCTTGGACAGCGGTCACGAGCAGTACTTC
many,TRBD2,TRBV6-1,TRBJ2-1,CASSLGRALYNEQFF,TGTGCCAGCAGCCTAGGGAGGGCCTTATACAATGAGCAGTTCTTC
.,TRBD2,TRBV6-1,TRBJ2-1,CASSPSWEGRHNEQFF,TGTGCCAGCAGCCCCTCCTGGGAGGGCAGGCACAATGAGCAGTTCTTC
.,TRBD2,TRBV11-2,TRBJ2-1,CASSTLGLAGGLGSYNEQFF,TGTGCCAGCAGCACCCTCGGACTAGCGGGGGGGCTCGGCTCCTACAATGAGCAGTTCTTC
.,TRBD1,TRBV4-2,TRBJ2-3,CASSQGQGKDTDTQYF,TGTGCCAGCAGCCAGGGACAGGGAAAGGACACAGATACGCAGTATTTT
.,.,TRBV24-1,TRBJ2-3,CATSDPRGSLADTQYF,TGTGCCACCAGTGATCCCCGGGGGAGTTTGGCAGATACGCAGTATTTT
many,TRBD2,TRBV12-3/TRBV12-4,TRBJ2-3,CASSRLSGGATTDTQYF,TGTGCCAGCAGCCGACTGAGCGGGGGGGCAACGACAGATACGCAGTATTTT
few,.,TRBV7-6,TRBJ2-1,CASSITGQSNNEQFF,TGTGCCAGCAGCATAACCGGACAATCTAACAATGAGCAGTTCTTC
.,.,TRBV12-3/TRBV12-4,TRBJ2-7,CASSLPTTGTYEQYF,TGTGCCAGCAGTTTACCGACGACGGGTACCTACGAGCAGTACTTC
.,TRBD1,TRBV29-1,TRBJ2-3,CSVLRQGGSTDTQYF,TGCAGCGTTCTCCGACAGGGGGGTAGCACAGATACGCAGTATTTT
.,.,TRBV19,TRBJ1-5,CASSMGLSNQPQHF,TGTGCCAGTAGTATGGGGTTGAGCAATCAGCCCCAGCATTTT
many,.,TRBV20-1,TRBJ2-7,CSARRGHSYEQYF,TGCAGTGCCAGGCGGGGACACTCCTACGAGCAGTACTTC
many,.,TRBV6-5,TRBJ2-2,CASTRRAGELFF,TGTGCCAGCACCCGGCGCGCCGGGGAGCTGTTTTTT
few,.,TRBV12-3/TRBV12-4,TRBJ1-5,CASTLATNQPQHF,TGTGCCAGCACATTAGCTACCAATCAGCCCCAGCATTTT
many,TRBD1,TRBV7-9,TRBJ1-2,CASSLGQNPWGYTF,TGTGCCAGCAGCTTGGGACAGAACCCTTGGGGCTACACCTTC
.,TRBD1,TRBV5-1,TRBJ2-7,CASSNSGTGAYEQYF,TGCGCCAGCAGCAATTCCGGGACAGGGGCCTACGAGCAGTACTTC
few,.,TRBV12-3/TRBV12-4,TRBJ1-1,CASTRYTEAFF,TGTGCCAGCACCCGCTACACTGAAGCTTTCTTT
.,TRBD1,TRBV28,TRBJ2-2,CASKTGTVDTGELFF,TGTGCCAGTAAAACCGGGACAGTCGACACCGGGGAGCTGTTTTTT
.,.,TRBV29-1,TRBJ1-2,CSVEDQRGNYGYTF,TGCAGCGTTGAAGATCAACGGGGAAACTATGGCTACACCTTC
many,.,TRBV11-2,TRBJ2-1,CASSLEAGWYNEQFF,TGTGCCAGCAGCTTAGAGGCAGGCTGGTACAATGAGCAGTTCTTC
many,.,TRBV5-1,TRBJ2-1,CASSLDGGPGNEQFF,TGCGCCAGCAGCCTGGACGGAGGACCGGGCAATGAGCAGTTCTTC
few,TRBD2,TRBV7-9,TRBJ2-5,CASSKSGDETQYF,TGTGCCAGCAGCAAGAGCGGGGACGAGACCCAGTACTTC
many,.,TRBV5-1,TRBJ2-7,CASSQAGSSYEQYF,TGCGCCAGCAGTCAAGCAGGGAGCTCCTACGAGCAGTACTTC
.,TRBD1,TRBV12-3/TRBV12-4,TRBJ1-4,CASRLTGAGEKLFF,TGTGCCAGCAGACTGACAGGGGCTGGTGAAAAACTGTTTTTT
.,TRBD2,TRBV12-3/TRBV12-4,TRBJ2-7,CASSLTSGDTYEQYF,TGTGCCAGCAGTTTGACTAGCGGGGATACCTACGAGCAGTACTTC